These 20 T cell receptor beta chains were all obtained from the same sample, sequenced in a study of T cell responses to AZD1222 COVID-19 vaccine. TCRdb's copy holds only in-frame clones and misses some; the assay was immunoSEQ multiplex PCR. Seen here are fewer than 200,000 clones, approximately 90% observed once, and the top ten hold roughly 27%. The sequenced sample was peripheral blood, obtained 28 days after the second AZD1222 dose. Receptors were obtained from an adult who received the AZD1222 COVID-19 vaccine.

This sequence joins TRBV14 and TRBJ2-7; 7 bases map to TRBD1. V trimming: 2 bases; J trimming: 4 bases; junction bases outside the gene matches: 8. The germline V gene encodes CDR1 SGHDN and CDR2 FVKESK. The CDR3 covers 15 residues. CDR3 loop: CASSQLDRVAYEQYF. The CDR3 DNA reads as TGTGCCAGCAGCCAACTCGACAGGGTTGCTTACGAGCAGTACTTC.

The J gene is TRBJ1-4, the V gene TRBV28; 9 nucleotides line up with TRBD1. The CDR3 extends over 15 amino acids. Per the germline V gene, CDR1 is MDHEN and CDR2 is SYDVKM. V lost 3 bases to trimming and J lost 8 bases; unmatched junction nucleotides: 7. In DNA form, the CDR3 reads TGTGCCAGCAGTTTTAGCGACAGGGGGTTAGAAAAACTGTTTTTT. This encodes CASSFSDRGLEKLFF.

This clone was seen ten or more times. The gene calls are TRBV27 and TRBJ2-6; D not certain. The V and J ends lost 6 bases and 0 bases respectively, with 9 bases between them. CDR1 is MNHEY and CDR2 is SMNVEV in the germline V gene (reference sequence). The CDR3 is made up of 15 amino acids. The CDR3 sequence: CASSFDGSGANVLTF. The CDR3 nucleotides read TGTGCCAGCAGCTTCGACGGCTCTGGGGCCAACGTCCTGACTTTC.

J is TRBJ2-7 and V is TRBV3-1 (or the pseudogene TRBV3-2), with 11 nucleotides matching TRBD2. Germline CDR1 reads LGHDT; CDR2 reads YNNKEL (reference sequence). This CDR3 is built from 15 residues. V gave up 6 bases and J gave up 2 bases; unmatched junction bases: 6. CDR3 in DNA: TGTGCCAGCAGTCAGACTAGCGGGGAGGCCTACGAGCAGTACTTC. As protein: CASSQTSGEAYEQYF.

The chain has TRBV28 and TRBJ2-7; D is unclear. Germline CDR1 MDHEN, CDR2 SYDVKM. The CDR3 has 14 amino acids. V lost 7 bases, J lost 1 base, and 14 bases lay in between. This CDR3 reads CASTAPWSSYEQYF. CDR3 nucleotide sequence: TGTGCCAGCACGGCGCCTTGGAGTTCCTACGAGCAGTACTTC.

CDR3 residues: CASSSELAGTQETQYF. For the CDR3, the DNA is TGTGCCAGCAGCTCCGAACTAGCGGGTACCCAAGAGACCCAGTACTTC. The chain combines TRBV7-6 with TRBJ2-5; 9 positions match TRBD2. The CDR3 spans 16 residues. V trimming: 4 bases; J trimming: 1 base; junction bases outside the gene matches: 7. The germline V gene has CDR1 SGHVS and CDR2 FNYEAQ.

The chain has TRBV5-1 and TRBJ2-1, with 7 nucleotides matching TRBD1. The CDR3 sequence is 13 residues long. Trimming removed 3 bases from V and 9 bases from J; junction bases left unmatched: 6. Germline assignment: CDR1 SGHRS and CDR2 YFSETQ. Here the CDR3 reads CASSSTGIGEQFF. The CDR3 bases are TGCGCCAGCAGCTCGACAGGGATCGGTGAGCAGTTCTTC.

V is TRBV20-1 and J is TRBJ2-5; the match to TRBD2 covers 9 bases. The germline CDR1 and CDR2 sequences are DFQATT and SNEGSKA (reference sequence). J gave up 5 bases and V 3 bases, and 4 bases lay outside the gene matches. The CDR3 is made up of 13 amino acids. The CDR3 nucleotides read TGCAGTGCTAGTCTAGCGGGATTGGAGACCCAGTACTTC. It encodes CSASLAGLETQYF.

This sequence joins TRBV5-1 and TRBJ2-4, with TRBD2 identical over 7 bases. Germline values: CDR1 SGHRS, CDR2 YFSETQ. This CDR3 has 14 amino acids. V dropped 3 bases and J dropped 8; count of bases not matched to a gene: 8. CDR3: CASSSGRGGDIQYF. In DNA, the CDR3 is TGCGCCAGCAGCTCGGGACGGGGAGGGGACATTCAGTACTTC.

This chain connects TRBV28 to TRBJ2-7; 11 bases map to TRBD1. The CDR3 is 14 residues long. Per the germline V gene, CDR1 is MDHEN and CDR2 is SYDVKM. J gave up 4 bases and V 5 bases, and 4 bases lay outside the gene matches. The DNA for the CDR3 is TGTGCCAGCAGTGGGACAGGGGGTTGGTACGAGCAGTACTTC. Translation: CASSGTGGWYEQYF. The full variable domain, rest sourced from reference TRBV28 and TRBJ2-7, is DVKVTQSSRYLVKRTGEKVFLECVQDMDHENMFWYRQDPGLGLRLIYFSYDVKMKEKGDIPEGYSVSREKKERFSLILESASTNQTSMYLCASSGTGGWYEQYFGPGTRLTVT.

CDR3 in amino acids: CASSSGLAGGPEFF. DNA of the CDR3: TGTGCCAGCAGCTCGGGACTAGCGGGAGGGCCAGAATTCTTC. The chain carries TRBV7-9 and TRBJ2-1; 16 nucleotides line up with TRBD2. The CDR3 is 14 amino acids. V was clipped by 4 bases and J by 16 bases; unmatched bases: 7. In germline, CDR1 is SEHNR, CDR2 FQNEAQ (reference sequence).

The rearrangement links TRBV7-9 to TRBJ2-3; TRBD1 agrees at 9 bases. Per germline, CDR1 SEHNR and CDR2 FQNEAQ (reference sequence). V trimming: 8 bases; J trimming: 4 bases; junction bases outside the gene matches: 7. The CDR3 consists of 14 residues. In nucleotides, the CDR3 is TGTGCCAGCTTGAGGGACAGGGCGCCAGATACGCAGTATTTT. Its translation is CASLRDRAPDTQYF.

The chain uses TRBV28 and TRBJ1-5; D ambiguous. Trimming removed 4 bases at V and 2 bases at J, with 12 bases between. Germline V gene lookup returns CDR1 MDHEN and CDR2 SYDVKM. The CDR3 runs 15 residues. The CDR3 loop is CASSSPAVGNQPQHF. CDR3 nucleotide sequence: TGTGCCAGCAGTTCCCCAGCGGTTGGCAATCAGCCCCAGCATTTT.

The chain recombines TRBV28 with TRBJ2-7; D call uncertain. The CDR3 totals 15 residues. The V and J ends lost 6 bases and 0 bases respectively, with 15 bases between them. Looked up from germline, CDR1 is MDHEN and CDR2 is SYDVKM. The CDR3 DNA is TGTGCCAGCAGGACCCACGCGGAGAGCTCCTACGAGCAGTACTTC. Amino acid sequence: CASRTHAESSYEQYF.

This clone was detected a few times. The chain links TRBV28 to TRBJ1-2; no definite D call. Germline CDR1 and CDR2: MDHEN and SYDVKM. The CDR3 totals 12 residues. V was shortened by 8 bases and J by 4 bases, with 11 bases between the two germline ends. The CDR3 sequence: CASVAGSYGYTF. CDR3 bases: TGTGCCAGCGTTGCGGGAAGCTATGGCTACACCTTC.

This chain joins TRBV30 and TRBJ2-7; 9 bases line up with TRBD1. The CDR3 is 13 residues long. The V and J ends lost 8 bases and 4 bases, in that order; junction bases with no gene match: 9. CDR1 and CDR2 (germline): GTSNPN, SVGIG (reference sequence). The CDR3 loop is CARRDRASYEQYF. The CDR3 DNA reads TGTGCCCGCCGGGACAGGGCTTCTTACGAGCAGTACTTC.

This chain uses TRBV7-3 with TRBJ2-2; D possibly corresponds to TRBD1 (5 bases). V was trimmed by 4 bases and J by 1 base, leaving 7 bases between them. CDR3 length equals 14 residues. The germline gives CDR1 SGHTA, CDR2 FQGTGA. The CDR3 region has the DNA TGTGCCAGCAGCTCAAGGGGGAACACCGGGGAGCTGTTTTTT. This encodes CASSSRGNTGELFF.

The V gene is TRBV15, the J gene TRBJ1-4; 9 positions agree with TRBD1. The V gene's germline CDR1 is LNHNV and CDR2 YYDKDF (reference sequence). V dropped 3 bases and J dropped 8; count of bases not matched to a gene: 4. CDR3 length: 14 residues. The CDR3: CATSSDRGGEKLFF. CDR3 DNA sequence: TGTGCCACCAGCAGCGACAGGGGGGGAGAAAAACTGTTTTTT.

The chain links TRBV6-5 to TRBJ2-1, with TRBD2 matching over 7 bases. This CDR3 is 15 amino acids long. V lost 6 bases to trimming and J lost 4 bases; unmatched junction nucleotides: 9. Germline loops: CDR1 MNHEY, CDR2 SVGAGI. CDR3 residues: CASSRPGGRYNEQFF. CDR3 nucleotide sequence: TGTGCCAGCAGCCGCCCGGGGGGTCGATACAATGAGCAGTTCTTC.

V gene TRBV5-1 combines with J gene TRBJ2-3; D may match TRBD1 or TRBD2 (5 bases each). The length of the CDR3 is 14 residues. CDR1 and CDR2 from the germline V gene are SGHRS and YFSETQ. V was shortened by 7 bases and J by 3 bases, with 15 bases between the two germline ends. CDR3 nucleotide sequence: TGCGCCAGCTTTCCGGGACGGAAAACAGATACGCAGTATTTT. Amino acid sequence: CASFPGRKTDTQYF.